This is a list of T cell receptor beta chains from one sample in a study of control samples from healthy donors and cancer patients. Generated by immunoSEQ multiplex PCR, the TCRdb table keeps only in-frame clones and is missing some. The sample yields just under 150,000 clones, about nine tenths seen once. Sequenced: blood. The receptor set was obtained from a man under 40 in good health. CDR3s include the opening cysteine and the closing phenylalanine or tryptophan. The order of the fields is J gene, V gene, D gene, CDR3 protein, CDR3 DNA. A D gene is named only where the DNA matches it firmly.

>TRBJ1-6|TRBV5-1|.
CARGEGGASPLHF
TGCGCCCGCGGGGAGGGGGGGGCATCACCCCTCCACTTT
>TRBJ2-7|TRBV6-5|TRBD1
CASAVDRATYEQYF
TGTGCCAGCGCTGTGGACAGGGCGACCTACGAGCAGTACTTC
>TRBJ2-7|TRBV5-6|.
CASSLGRVSYEQYF
TGTGCCAGCAGCTTGGGCAGGGTGTCCTACGAGCAGTACTTC
>TRBJ2-3|TRBV5-4|.
CASSSGRLSVADTQYF
TGTGCCAGCAGCTCGGGACGCCTAAGTGTAGCAGATACGCAGTATTTT
>TRBJ2-3|TRBV28|TRBD2
CASSDPSGSGTDTQYF
TGTGCCAGCAGTGATCCTAGCGGGTCTGGCACAGATACGCAGTATTTT
>TRBJ2-3|TRBV30|TRBD1
CAWSARTGGTDTQYF
TGTGCCTGGAGTGCTAGGACAGGGGGCACAGATACGCAGTATTTT
>TRBJ2-1|TRBV28|TRBD2
CASSLVISGLAGGPGEQFF
TGTGCCAGCAGTTTAGTTATTTCGGGGCTAGCGGGGGGGCCCGGTGAGCAGTTCTTC
>TRBJ2-3|TRBV14|.
CASSPELWGRPDTQYF
TGTGCCAGCAGCCCGGAACTCTGGGGGCGACCAGATACGCAGTATTTT
>TRBJ2-3|TRBV9|TRBD2
CASSGSGVDTQYF
TGTGCCAGCAGCGGTAGCGGGGTAGATACGCAGTATTTT
>TRBJ1-1|TRBV2|TRBD1
CASSSFRGRTEAFF
TGTGCCAGCAGTTCATTCAGGGGGAGGACTGAAGCTTTCTTT